This T cell receptor (beta chain) was observed in a study of blood T cell repertoires in COVID-19 (dated by TCRdb to 2020 to 2022). Regarding the study in general: Samples covering the acute and convalescent phases of COVID-19 were provided by collaborators in the United States, Italy and Spain. The prospective study material was composed of cDNA or gDNA derived from T cells, B-cell-depleted T cells, or PBMCs. Subjects who had been exposed to COVID-19, were actively infected with it, or had recovered from it provided the deeply sampled blood TCRbeta repertoires that made up the dataset. The repertoires were released in a freely available public database intended as a resource for research on the immune response to SARS-CoV-2. Samples came from the ongoing ImmuneRACE study (first 160 participants) plus 1,254 subjects from 6 global collaborators. The sample metadata nearly always contained a de-identified subject ID, COVID-19 status, age in years and sex. Where HLA class I and class II types were available, the types were taken from metadata supplied by the sample provider, not from assay-based typing.

Participants in the prospective study were aged roughly 18 to 100 years, lived in about two dozen United States geographic areas, and enrolled through a virtual design. In the prospective study, participants were assigned to cohorts based on the clinical history participants reported in a screening survey and a study questionnaire. Mobile phlebotomists in the prospective study collected whole blood, serum and a nasopharyngeal or oropharyngeal swab from every participant. Additional blood draws and questionnaires over an approximately 2-month period could optionally be provided by prospective study participants. Before DNA extraction, blood samples from the prospective study were shipped at room temperature or frozen. CDR1 is given as ENHRY and CDR2 as SYGVKD, both from the germline V gene. The germline V and J ends show losses of 6 bases and 2 bases respectively, and no gene match explains 3 bases of the junction. The CDR3 has 14 amino acids, counting the end cysteine and phenylalanine. Only the CDR3 DNA is retained, 42 bases long and in frame from the first base.

General findings and caveats noted by the study authors: How much clinical and demographic metadata was included differed by source and by participant, and the metadata was provided uncurated.

Comment on this clone: Its antigen is not yet known. Base qualities are not at hand, and no much larger clone is one base apart.

The immunoSEQ Assay, a bias-controlled multiplex PCR, was used to amplify TCRbeta CDR3 regions from genomic DNA. In the original analysis: The number of nucleated cells in each sample was estimated by amplification of reference gene primers within the assay. To quantify the absolute abundance of each unique TCRbeta CDR3 rearrangement, sequence reads were collapsed and filtered. For each sample, productive Simpson clonality was calculated as the square root of Simpson's diversity index over productive rearrangements. Here the immuneACCESS table is served through TCRdb, limited to in-frame sequences with V and J called. Missing clones are a known gap in these copies; in checked studies unresolved V genes cover under half, and the rest lacks a known reason. That table is the source of V, J and clone size, and D and trimming were worked out from the DNA. In all, the sample holds under 400,000 clones, and approximately 86% of those were seen once. 4% to 5.5% of the sample rests with the top ten.

The sequenced sample was PBMCs or T cells enriched from blood (not recorded which). The rearranged chain carries TRBV10-3 and TRBJ2-7; the junction holds 11 bases that match TRBD2. This TCR was recovered from a woman aged 40-49 years with acute COVID-19. The CDR3 reads as follows: CAIRTSGAPYEQYF. The sequenced DNA: TGTGCCATCAGGACTAGCGGGGCTCCCTACGAGCAGTACTTC.